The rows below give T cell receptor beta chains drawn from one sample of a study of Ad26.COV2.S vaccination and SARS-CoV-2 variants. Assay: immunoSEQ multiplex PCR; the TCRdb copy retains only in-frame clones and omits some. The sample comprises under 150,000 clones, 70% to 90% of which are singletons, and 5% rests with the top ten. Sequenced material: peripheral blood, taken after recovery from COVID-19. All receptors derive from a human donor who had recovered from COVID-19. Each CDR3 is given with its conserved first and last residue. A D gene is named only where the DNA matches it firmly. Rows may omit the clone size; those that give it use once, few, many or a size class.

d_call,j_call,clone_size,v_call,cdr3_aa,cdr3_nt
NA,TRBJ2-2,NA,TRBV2,CASSPSYSLPGELFF,TGTGCCAGCAGCCCCAGTTACAGTCTACCGGGGGAGCTGTTTTTT
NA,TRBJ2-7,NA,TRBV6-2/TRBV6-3,CASSYDYEQYF,TGTGCCAGCAGTTACGATTACGAGCAGTACTTC
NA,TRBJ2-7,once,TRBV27,CASSLLSGGTYEQYF,TGTGCCAGCAGTTTATTATCCGGGGGAACTTACGAGCAGTACTTC
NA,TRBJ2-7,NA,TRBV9,CASSVDVGGSEQYF,TGTGCCAGCAGCGTAGACGTTGGGGGCAGCGAGCAGTACTTC
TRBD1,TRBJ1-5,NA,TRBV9,CASSSGGESNQPQHF,TGTGCCAGCAGTTCAGGGGGAGAGAGCAATCAGCCCCAGCATTTT
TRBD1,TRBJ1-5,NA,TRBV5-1,CASTRDRVRASNQPQHF,TGCGCCAGCACCCGGGACAGGGTAAGGGCTAGCAATCAGCCCCAGCATTTT
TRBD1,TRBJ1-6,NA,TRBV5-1,CASSTITTGEGGANSPLHF,TGCGCCAGCAGCACTATTACGACAGGGGAAGGGGGGGCTAATTCACCCCTCCACTTT
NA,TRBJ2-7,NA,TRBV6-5,CASSYSLGREQYF,TGTGCCAGCAGTTACTCGTTGGGACGCGAGCAGTACTTC
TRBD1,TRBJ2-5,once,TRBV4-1,CASSLTGYLETQYF,TGCGCCAGCAGCCTGACAGGGTATTTGGAGACCCAGTACTTC
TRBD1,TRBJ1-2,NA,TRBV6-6,CASSSATGSNYGYTF,TGTGCCAGCAGTTCCGCGACAGGGTCTAACTATGGCTACACCTTC
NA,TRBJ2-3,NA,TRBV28,CASSPHLGGHTDTQYF,TGTGCCAGCAGTCCCCACCTGGGAGGCCACACAGATACGCAGTATTTT
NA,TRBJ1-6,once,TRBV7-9,CASSNAEDSPLHF,TGTGCCAGCAGCAACGCAGAGGATTCACCCCTCCACTTT
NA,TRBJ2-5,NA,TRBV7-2,CASSSGRRQETQYF,TGTGCCAGCAGCTCGGGACGGAGGCAAGAGACCCAGTACTTC
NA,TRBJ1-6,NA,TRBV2,CASRGPLLTGDSPLHF,TGTGCCAGCAGGGGCCCTTTACTAACTGGTGATTCACCCCTCCACTTT
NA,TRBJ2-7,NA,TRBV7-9,CASSLGENEQYF,TGTGCCAGCAGCTTAGGCGAAAACGAGCAGTACTTC